This T cell receptor beta chain was recorded in a study of cytomegalovirus exposure and HLA in healthy donors. About the study: Some 180 million T cells yielded under 130 million unique TCR beta sequences in earlier analysis. General observations from the study: As a later analysis revealed, the rate of TCR association differed by HLA locus, with DRB1 most and HLA-C fewest. Among immune exposure information, only CMV serostatus was available.

The CDR3 loop spans 16 amino acids. Unmatched junction bases numbered 10, after V lost 3 bases and J lost 3 bases. Germline V gene lookup returns CDR1 SGDLS and CDR2 YYNGEE. PCR involved 60 Vbeta and 13 Jbeta primers. Sequencing was performed with immunoSEQ multiplex PCR; in TCRdb, only in-frame clones are kept and a portion is missing. The sample yields about 200,000 clones, 70% to 85% seen once. On this clone itself: Its antigen is undetermined.

The TCR originated in a woman aged 25 to 39 in good health and CMV-seropositive. The chain carries TRBV9 and TRBJ2-7; 9 nucleotides agree with TRBD2. Sequencing was done on a sample of PBMCs. The CDR3 nucleotides read TGTGCCAGCAGCGCAGATAGCGGGGGAACGATCTACGAGCAGTACTTC. It yields the protein CASSADSGGTIYEQYF.